This T cell receptor beta chain was found in a study of a mutant IDH1 vaccine in newly diagnosed glioma. Method: immunoSEQ multiplex PCR; TCRdb's copy keeps in-frame clones and lacks some. In the table there are about 32,000 clones, about 82% of which are singletons. There are 13 residues in the CDR3. CDR1 is WNHNN, CDR2 SYGVQD, per germline (reference sequence). The V gene end was trimmed by 2 bases and the J gene end by 11 bases; junction bases not matched to a gene: 6. Comments on this clone: Its antigen is not identified.

Sample time point: week 35, safety follow-up. The investigators gave 300 ug of mutant IDH1 20-mer peptide in each vaccine dose, together with topical imiquimod. This sequence was found in a man aged 35 to 55 with glioma. Some clones in this sample may be carry-over from other donors' samples. The V gene is TRBV10-1, the J gene TRBJ2-1; 7 bases are a match to TRBD2. Specimen: PBMCs, collected from a glioma patient whose treatment included an IDH1 peptide vaccine. In DNA form, the CDR3 reads TGCGCCAGCAGTGAGGCGGCTAGCGGACAGCAGTTCTTC. Translation: CASSEAASGQQFF.